A selection of T cell receptor beta chains follows, all from one sample in a study of response to subunit inactivated influenza vaccine. Using its own MiXCR run on the RT-PCR reads, TCRdb lists one record per CDR3 protein. The sample comprises 430,000 or so distinct CDR3 sequences, 9.5% to 12% of which are singletons, and 12% rests with the top ten. The sequencing here drew on PBMCs from blood, taken 40 to 50 days after vaccination. Receptors were obtained from a man aged 45 to 65 who received an inactivated influenza vaccine. Each CDR3 is given with its conserved first and last residue. The D gene is left open where the match is weak. Clone size, where shown, is once, few, many, or a class for clones that have expanded.

j_call	clone_size	v_call	d_call	cdr3_nt	cdr3_aa
TRBJ2-5	-	TRBV6-1	TRBD2	TGTGCCAGCAATCTAGCGGGGGGCCTCCAAGAGACCCAGTACTTC	CASNLAGGLQETQYF
TRBJ1-1	few	TRBV6-1	-	TGTGCCAGCAGCCAGCAGGGAGGGAAAGCTTTCTTT	CASSQQGGKAFF
TRBJ1-1	few	TRBV10-3	TRBD1	TGTGCCATCAGTGAGTCAGGGGACAGGGGCTTCACTGAAGCTTTCTTT	CAISESGDRGFTEAFF
TRBJ1-6	many	TRBV27	-	TGTGCCAGCAGCATGACTGTGACTCGGACACCCCTCCACTTT	CASSMTVTRTPLHF
TRBJ1-5	-	TRBV5-5	TRBD1	TGTGCCAGCAGCTTGATCGGGACAGGGCAGGGTCAGCCCCAGCATTTT	CASSLIGTGQGQPQHF
TRBJ2-7	many	TRBV7-2	TRBD1	TGTGCCAGCAGCTTAGTGGTCGGGACAGGGGGTCACGAGCAGTACTTC	CASSLVVGTGGHEQYF
TRBJ2-2	-	TRBV7-7	-	TGTGCCAGCAGCTTAGTTCAGGGCGCCGGGGAGCTGTTTTTT	CASSLVQGAGELFF
TRBJ1-2	few	TRBV4-3	-	TGCGCCAGCAGCCACGGCGGGGTCTCAGATGGCTACACCTTC	CASSHGGVSDGYTF
TRBJ2-5	-	TRBV20-1	TRBD2	TGCAGTGCAACCCCCCTAGCGGGAGTGGGTGAGACCCAGTACTTC	CSATPLAGVGETQYF
TRBJ2-2	few	TRBV4-3	-	TGCGCCAGCAGCCTAGACAGCGCCGGGGAGCTGTTTTTT	CASSLDSAGELFF
TRBJ2-3	few	TRBV4-1	-	TGCGCCAGCAGCCAGGGCCCGAGCACAGATACGCAGTATTTT	CASSQGPSTDTQYF
TRBJ2-3	many	TRBV7-7	-	TGTGCCAGCAGCTCCTCCTTAGATACCCGCGATACGCAGTATTTT	CASSSSLDTRDTQYF
TRBJ2-1	many	TRBV4-2	TRBD2	TGTGCCAGCAGCCAAACGGGGGGGCTGAATGAGCAGTTCTTC	CASSQTGGLNEQFF
TRBJ1-5	many	TRBV20-1	TRBD1	TGCAGTGCTCACCACGGACAGGGGGCTAGCAATCAGCCCCAGCATTTT	CSAHHGQGASNQPQHF
TRBJ2-1	-	TRBV20-1	-	TGCAGTGCCGAGACTAGGGGGCGCAACAATGAGCAGTTCTTC	CSAETRGRNNEQFF
TRBJ2-3	-	TRBV5-1	TRBD1	TGCGCCAGCAGCTTCGGACAGGGCCAGGGCACAGATACGCAGTATTTT	CASSFGQGQGTDTQYF
TRBJ2-7	many	TRBV29-1	TRBD1	TGCAGCGCCGTACAGGGGCTCGGCTACGAGCAGTACTTC	CSAVQGLGYEQYF
TRBJ2-3	few	TRBV7-3	-	TGTGCCAGCAGCTTCAGCGACAGCACAGATACGCAGTATTTT	CASSFSDSTDTQYF
TRBJ2-5	-	TRBV20-1	-	TGCAGTGCTAGATTCGGTCCCGGGGAGACCCAGTACTTC	CSARFGPGETQYF
TRBJ2-5	-	TRBV7-9	-	TGTGCCGCAGGCCCTGGCGACCAAGAGACCCAGTACTTC	CAAGPGDQETQYF
TRBJ2-3	-	TRBV4-2	TRBD2	TGTGCCAGCCGCAGCGGGGAACCCACAGATACGCAGTATTTT	CASRSGEPTDTQYF
TRBJ1-5	few	TRBV20-1	-	TGCAGTGCTAGATCGGGTTACAATCAGCCCCAGCATTTT	CSARSGYNQPQHF
TRBJ2-4	many	TRBV5-1	-	TGCGCCAGCCCCCGCTTAGCCAAAAACATTCAGTACTTC	CASPRLAKNIQYF
TRBJ1-5	few	TRBV5-1	-	TGCGCCAGCAGCGTAAACCCGGACCCAGACACGGGCAATCAGCCCCAGCATTTT	CASSVNPDPDTGNQPQHF
TRBJ1-1	-	TRBV12-3/TRBV12-4	-	TGTGCCAGCAGTTTATTTCTTCGGCGGGGGGAGACTGAAGCTTTCTTT	CASSLFLRRGETEAFF
TRBJ1-4	-	TRBV15	-	TGTGCCACCAGCAGAGATTTCTTATGGCGCGGTACTAATGAAAAACTGTTTTTT	CATSRDFLWRGTNEKLFF
TRBJ2-2	-	TRBV7-2	-	TGTGCCAGCACCTTAGTCCAAATTACCGGGGAGCTGTTTTTT	CASTLVQITGELFF
TRBJ2-7	many	TRBV7-2	-	TGTGCCAGCAGCTTAGTGTCCCAGGGATACGAGCAGTACTTC	CASSLVSQGYEQYF
TRBJ2-1	-	TRBV24-1	TRBD2	TGTGCCACCAGTTTTACGGGAGGGCCGGTCGGTGAGCAGTTCTTC	CATSFTGGPVGEQFF
TRBJ2-7	-	TRBV20-1	-	TGCAGTGCTAGAGCGCCCAGACTGTACGAGCAGTACTTC	CSARAPRLYEQYF
TRBJ2-7	-	TRBV28	-	TGTGCCAGCAGTTTGAACTGGCGTGTCGACGAGCAGTACTTC	CASSLNWRVDEQYF
TRBJ2-5	many	TRBV7-2	-	TGTGCCAGCAGCCGGGACTACCAAGAGACCCAGTACTTC	CASSRDYQETQYF
TRBJ2-5	-	TRBV12-3/TRBV12-4	-	TGTGCCAGCAAGGGCATTCAAGAGACCCAGTACTTC	CASKGIQETQYF
TRBJ2-5	many	TRBV29-1	-	TGCAGCGTTGATGCAGGGCTGGAGACCCAGTACTTC	CSVDAGLETQYF
TRBJ1-1	many	TRBV20-1	-	TGCAGTGCTGAATATCAGGGGTTCGGGAACACTGAAGCTTTCTTT	CSAEYQGFGNTEAFF
TRBJ2-7	few	TRBV29-1	TRBD1	TGCAGCGTTGGGGGACAGGGAGGCTACGAGCAGTACTTC	CSVGGQGGYEQYF
TRBJ2-7	-	TRBV15	-	TGTGCCACCAGCAGAGACCAGGGTTACGAGCAGTACTTC	CATSRDQGYEQYF
TRBJ2-5	few	TRBV30	TRBD2	TGTGCCTGGGGGCGGGGGGGCGAAGAGACCCAGTACTTC	CAWGRGGEETQYF
TRBJ2-5	-	TRBV12-3/TRBV12-4	-	TGTGCCGGCAGTCATCGTTCAGCGCCAGAGACCCAGTACTTC	CAGSHRSAPETQYF
TRBJ1-2	-	TRBV4-2	TRBD1	TGTGCCAGCAGCCCCGCGACAGGGGGCGTGCAAGGCTACACCTTC	CASSPATGGVQGYTF
TRBJ1-2	many	TRBV7-9	-	TGTGCCAGCAGCTTAACGCCCGAGTATGGCTACACCTTC	CASSLTPEYGYTF
TRBJ2-2	few	TRBV20-1	-	TGCAGTGCTAGAGTCGGGGCTACCGCCGGGGAGCTGTTTTTT	CSARVGATAGELFF
TRBJ2-1	many	TRBV12-3/TRBV12-4	-	TGTGCCAGCATTCAGAATGAGGGCTCCTACAATGAGCAGTTCTTC	CASIQNEGSYNEQFF
TRBJ1-1	many	TRBV7-2	-	TGTGCCAGCAGCTTAGCCGGGAGAGGCACTGAAGCTTTCTTT	CASSLAGRGTEAFF
TRBJ1-4	few	TRBV29-1	-	TGCAGCGTTGAAGAGGACTTTAATGAAAAACTGTTTTTT	CSVEEDFNEKLFF
TRBJ2-7	-	TRBV7-6	-	TGTGCCAGCAGCCCGCCCGGGGGACGGATGTCTGTCGAGCAGTACTTC	CASSPPGGRMSVEQYF
TRBJ2-4	-	TRBV6-5	-	TGTGCCAGCCGTTTAACGGGTAATGGGGATCAGTACTTC	CASRLTGNGDQYF
TRBJ2-1	-	TRBV2	TRBD2	TGTGCCAGCAGCCGCGGGACTAGCGGGGGGTTACAGTTCTTC	CASSRGTSGGLQFF
TRBJ2-1	-	TRBV21-1	-	TGTGCCAGCAACAGGGTCCGGCGGCTAGCGGACTACAATGAGCAGTTCTTC	CASNRVRRLADYNEQFF
TRBJ1-1	-	TRBV5-1	TRBD1	TGCGCCAGCAGCTGGGGACAGGGTGCTGAAGCTTTCTTT	CASSWGQGAEAFF
TRBJ1-1	-	TRBV4-3	-	TGCGCCAGCAGCCAAGACGACACCTACACTGAAGCTTTCTTT	CASSQDDTYTEAFF
TRBJ2-2	-	TRBV4-2	-	TGTGTCAGCAGCCAAGACCCGAGTGCCGGGGAGCTGTTTTTT	CVSSQDPSAGELFF
TRBJ1-1	few	TRBV15	-	TGTGCCACCAGCCTCCAGAAGGGATACACTGAAGCTTTCTTT	CATSLQKGYTEAFF
TRBJ2-3	few	TRBV5-1	-	TGCGCCAGCAGCTTGGACCGGGATCTGACAGATACGCAGTATTTT	CASSLDRDLTDTQYF